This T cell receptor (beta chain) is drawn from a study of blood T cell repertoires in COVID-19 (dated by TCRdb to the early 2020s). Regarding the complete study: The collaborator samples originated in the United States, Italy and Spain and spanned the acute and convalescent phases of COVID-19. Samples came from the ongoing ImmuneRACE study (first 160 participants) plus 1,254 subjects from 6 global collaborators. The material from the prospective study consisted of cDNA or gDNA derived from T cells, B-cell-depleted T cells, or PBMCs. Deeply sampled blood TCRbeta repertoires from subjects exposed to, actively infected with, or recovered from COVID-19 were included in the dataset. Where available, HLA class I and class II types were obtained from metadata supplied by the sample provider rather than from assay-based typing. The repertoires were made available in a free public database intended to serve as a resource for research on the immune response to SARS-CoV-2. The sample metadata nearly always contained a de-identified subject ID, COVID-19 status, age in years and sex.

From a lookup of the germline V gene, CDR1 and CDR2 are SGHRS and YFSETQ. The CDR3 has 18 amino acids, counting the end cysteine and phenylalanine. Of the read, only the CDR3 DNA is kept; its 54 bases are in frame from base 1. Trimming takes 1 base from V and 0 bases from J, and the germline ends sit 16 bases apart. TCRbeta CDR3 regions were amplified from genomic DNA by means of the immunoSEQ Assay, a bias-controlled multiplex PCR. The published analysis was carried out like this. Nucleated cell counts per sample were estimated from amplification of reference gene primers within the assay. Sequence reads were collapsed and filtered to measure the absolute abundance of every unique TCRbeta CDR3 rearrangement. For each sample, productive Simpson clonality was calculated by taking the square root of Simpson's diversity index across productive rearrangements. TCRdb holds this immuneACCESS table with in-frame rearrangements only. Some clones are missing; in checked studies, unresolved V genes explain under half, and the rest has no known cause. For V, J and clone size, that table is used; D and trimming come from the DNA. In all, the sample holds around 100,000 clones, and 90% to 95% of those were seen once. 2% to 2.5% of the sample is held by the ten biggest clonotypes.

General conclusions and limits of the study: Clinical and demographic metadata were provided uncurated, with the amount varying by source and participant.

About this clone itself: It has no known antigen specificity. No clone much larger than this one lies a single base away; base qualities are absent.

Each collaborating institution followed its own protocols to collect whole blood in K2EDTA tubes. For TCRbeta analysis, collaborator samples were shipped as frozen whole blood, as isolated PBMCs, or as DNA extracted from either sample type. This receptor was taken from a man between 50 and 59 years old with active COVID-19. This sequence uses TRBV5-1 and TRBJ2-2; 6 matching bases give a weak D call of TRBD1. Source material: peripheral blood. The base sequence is TGCGCCAGCAGCTTGAATGGTGGGGGCACTGCGAACACCGGGGAGCTGTTTTTT. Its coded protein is CASSLNGGGTANTGELFF.